Listed below are T cell receptor beta chains from one sample, sequenced in a study of pediatric ulcerative colitis. This table comes from immunoSEQ multiplex PCR, and its TCRdb copy is limited to in-frame clones, with some not included. The table shows roughly 30,000 clones, with more than 75% occurring only once. Sequenced sample: blood. Every receptor here comes from a boy between 5 and 17 years old with severe ulcerative colitis. Each CDR3 is given with its conserved first and last residue. Each record gives: J gene, V gene, clone size, D gene, CDR3 protein, CDR3 DNA. The D gene is left open where the match is weak. Rows may omit the clone size; those that give it use once, few, many or a size class.

TRBJ1-5	TRBV7-2	NA	NA	CASSLTVSNQPQHF	TGTGCCAGCAGCTTGACAGTTAGCAATCAGCCCCAGCATTTT
TRBJ2-7	TRBV5-5	NA	TRBD1	CASSSGQTDEQYF	TGTGCCAGCAGCTCGGGACAGACAGACGAGCAGTACTTC
TRBJ1-2	TRBV19	NA	TRBD1	CASSTGGQGIYGYTF	TGTGCCAGTAGTACCGGGGGACAGGGGATCTATGGCTACACCTTC
TRBJ1-1	TRBV7-9	NA	NA	CASSHPMGGTEAFF	TGTGCCAGCAGCCACCCAATGGGGGGGACTGAAGCTTTCTTT
TRBJ2-2	TRBV7-9	NA	TRBD2	CASSRGGADTGELFF	TGTGCCAGCTCTCGGGGGGGGGCGGACACCGGGGAGCTGTTTTTT
TRBJ2-3	TRBV5-1	NA	NA	CASSWLRTQYF	TGCGCCAGCAGCTGGTTGCGTACGCAGTATTTT
TRBJ2-7	TRBV11-3	NA	TRBD2	CASSLSGGGTYEQYF	TGTGCCAGCAGCCTTAGCGGGGGGGGCACCTACGAGCAGTACTTC
TRBJ1-5	TRBV6-5	once	NA	CASSEGLGNQPQHF	TGTGCCAGCAGTGAGGGACTCGGAAATCAGCCCCAGCATTTT
TRBJ1-5	TRBV18	NA	NA	CASSPRGVHYSNQPQHF	TGTGCCAGCTCACCACGGGGGGTCCATTATAGCAATCAGCCCCAGCATTTT
TRBJ1-6	TRBV5-5	NA	NA	CASSLRAGVLSSYNSPLHF	TGTGCCAGCAGCTTGAGAGCCGGCGTCTTGAGCTCCTATAATTCACCCCTCCACTTT
TRBJ2-7	TRBV5-1	NA	NA	CASSLGANEQYF	TGCGCCAGCAGCTTGGGAGCAAACGAGCAGTACTTC
TRBJ2-5	TRBV5-6	NA	NA	CASSLPGLGGAQYF	TGTGCCAGCAGCCTACCGGGGCTAGGGGGGGCCCAGTACTTC
TRBJ1-1	TRBV30	NA	NA	CAWSGAGYAFF	TGTGCCTGGAGTGGGGCCGGGTACGCTTTCTTT
TRBJ1-1	TRBV10-1	NA	TRBD1	CASSPGTGTAEAFF	TGCGCCAGCAGTCCCGGGACAGGGACTGCTGAAGCTTTCTTT
TRBJ1-1	TRBV19	NA	TRBD1	CASSILDRGNTEAFF	TGTGCCAGTAGTATCCTAGACAGGGGCAACACTGAAGCTTTCTTT
TRBJ2-3	TRBV5-4	NA	TRBD2	CASSFRTSGGRDTQYF	TGTGCCAGCAGCTTCCGGACTAGCGGGGGCCGGGATACGCAGTATTTT
TRBJ2-5	TRBV2	NA	NA	CASSGGGFETQYF	TGTGCCAGCAGTGGGGGAGGATTCGAGACCCAGTACTTC
TRBJ1-1	TRBV4-3	NA	TRBD1	CASSPTGGTEAFF	TGCGCCAGCAGCCCGACAGGGGGCACTGAAGCTTTCTTT
TRBJ2-3	TRBV2	NA	TRBD1	CASSTDRAADTQYF	TGTGCCAGCAGTACAGACAGGGCGGCGGATACGCAGTATTTT
TRBJ1-1	TRBV18	NA	NA	CASSLRGGLNTEAFF	TGTGCCAGCTCACTCAGAGGGGGTCTGAACACTGAAGCTTTCTTT